This TCR beta chain appears in the sequencing data of a study of blood T cell repertoires in COVID-19. As for the study in general: Acute and convalescent COVID-19 samples came from the United States, Italy and Spain. Sample material is recorded as cDNA or gDNA derived from T cells, B-cell-depleted T cells, or PBMCs.

How the authors handled the data: From reference gene primer amplification, estimates of nucleated cell counts were derived. Using immunoSEQ multiplex PCR, the repertoire was profiled, and TCRdb retains in-frame clones only, with some absent. V and J calls and clone size are copied from that table; D and trimming were computed from the DNA. The repertoire holds roughly 230,000 clones, about 88% seen once, with around 0.97% in the top ten. This CDR3 has 15 residues. The germline V gene has CDR1 SGDLS and CDR2 YYNGEE. Trimming cost V 4 bases and J 9 bases, with 22 bases left between them. The receptor's source is a man aged 40-50 years with acute or convalescent COVID-19. The gene calls are TRBV9 and TRBJ1-2, with a tentative D call TRBD1 (5 bases). The sequenced sample consisted of peripheral blood. CDR3 DNA: TGTGCCAGCAGCTCCCCAACTCTGGGGGGAGGGAGCTACACCTTC. It encodes CASSSPTLGGGSYTF.